The 3 T cell receptor beta chains below were found in one sample sequenced in a study of blood T cell repertoires in COVID-19. Only in-frame clones appear in the TCRdb table, and some are missing; sequencing was by immunoSEQ multiplex PCR. The repertoire holds about 300,000 clones, with 65% to 90% as singletons. Material: PBMCs or T cells enriched from blood (not recorded which). These TCRs come from a man younger than 40 who had recovered from COVID-19.

The chain recombines TRBV11-2 with TRBJ2-5; no clear D. CDR1 and CDR2 from the germline V gene are SGHAT and FQNNGV. CDR3 length: 15 amino acids. Trimming pared 4 bases from V and 5 bases from J, leaving 17 bases between. The CDR3 sequence: CASSYTAVAQETQYF. CDR3 bases: TGTGCCAGCAGCTACACAGCCGTCGCTCAGGAGACCCAGTACTTC.

The V gene is TRBV2, the J gene TRBJ1-4; D ambiguous. CDR3 length: 14 residues. V was cut by 4 bases and J by 0 bases, with 6 bases left in between. Germline-derived CDR1 and CDR2 are SNHLY and FYNNEI. CDR3 protein: CASSARSTNEKLFF. CDR3 DNA: TGTGCCAGCAGTGCCCGGTCAACTAATGAAAAACTGTTTTTT.

The chain employs TRBV7-9 and TRBJ1-1; the D is unclear. The CDR3 sequence is 18 residues long. Germline V gene lookup returns CDR1 SEHNR and CDR2 FQNEAQ (reference sequence). V was trimmed by 2 bases and J by 1 base, leaving 20 bases between them. CDR3 bases: TGTGCCAGCAGCTTACCCCCTCGGGTAACGGAGACGAACACTGAAGCTTTCTTT. Translating it yields CASSLPPRVTETNTEAFF.